A single sample is the source of the 16 T cell receptor beta chains below, sequenced in a study of T cell responses to AZD1222 COVID-19 vaccine. Profiling relied on immunoSEQ multiplex PCR, and the TCRdb table lists in-frame clones only, not all of them. This table holds some 140,000 clones, 80% to 90% found once. This sample comprised peripheral blood, obtained on day 0 of AZD1222 vaccination. Source of these receptors: an adult in good health.

This chain links TRBV30 with TRBJ2-7, with 7 bases fitting TRBD1. The length of the CDR3 is 15 residues. CDR1 is GTSNPN, CDR2 SVGIG, per germline (reference sequence). Germline trimming cut 1 base from V and 4 bases from J; bases unmatched to any gene: 10. CDR3 sequence: CAWSEDLDRPYEQYF. The CDR3 DNA follows: TGTGCCTGGAGTGAAGACCTGGACAGGCCTTACGAGCAGTACTTC.

The genes are TRBV3-1 (or the pseudogene TRBV3-2) and TRBJ1-2, with D uncertain. V was cut by 0 bases and J by 5 bases, with 13 bases left in between. Germline-derived CDR1 and CDR2 are LGHDT and YNNKEL (reference sequence). This CDR3 is 15 amino acids long. The CDR3, as DNA: TGTGCCAGCAGCCAAGAGGCTCACCCGATGTATGGCTACACCTTC. It specifies CASSQEAHPMYGYTF.

The chain has TRBV30 and TRBJ1-5, with D tentatively TRBD1 (5 bases). Per the germline V gene, CDR1 is GTSNPN and CDR2 is SVGIG (reference sequence). With 0 bases removed from V and 2 bases from J, the gap between germline ends came to 8 bases. The CDR3 has 14 residues. This CDR3 reads CAWSVARGNQPQHF. CDR3 DNA: TGTGCCTGGAGTGTAGCCAGGGGCAATCAGCCCCAGCATTTT. Complete variable domain (other parts from reference TRBV30 and TRBJ1-5): SQTIHQWPATLVQPVGSPLSLECTVEGTSNPNLYWYRQAAGRGLQLLFYSVGIGQISSEVPQNLSASRPQDRQFILSSKKLLLSDSGFYLCAWSVARGNQPQHFGDGTRLSIL.

The gene calls are TRBV15 and TRBJ1-4; no definite D call. V lost 5 bases to trimming and J lost 0 bases, with 31 bases between them. The germline CDR1 and CDR2 sequences are LNHNV and YYDKDF (reference sequence). There are 22 residues in the CDR3. The CDR3 reads CATSRYLRILPTKGPTNEKLFF. The DNA of the CDR3 is TGTGCCACCAGCCGGTATCTCAGGATACTCCCAACTAAAGGCCCAACTAATGAAAAACTGTTTTTT. The whole variable domain, remainder taken from reference TRBV15 and TRBJ1-4, is DAMVIQNPRYQVTQFGKPVTLSCSQTLNHNVMYWYQQKSSQAPKLLFHYYDKDFNNEADTPDNFQSRRPNTSFCFLDIRSPGLGDTAMYLCATSRYLRILPTKGPTNEKLFFGSGTQLSVL.

The CDR3: CASSLEGDDGYTF. In nucleotides, the CDR3 is TGCGCCAGCAGCTTGGAAGGGGACGATGGCTACACCTTC. The chain carries TRBV5-1 and TRBJ1-2, with D possibly TRBD1 on 5 matching bases. The germline CDR1 and CDR2 sequences are SGHRS and YFSETQ. This CDR3 has 13 residues. The ends were cut back, 0 bases at V and 6 bases at J, with 9 bases in the middle.

This chain uses TRBV24-1 with TRBJ2-3; 10 bases fit TRBD2. The V gene's germline CDR1 is KGHDR and CDR2 SFDVKD. CDR3 length: 16 residues. Trimming removed 4 bases from V and 6 bases from J; junction bases left unmatched: 9. This CDR3 reads CATSDQTSGAWDTQYF. The CDR3 DNA is TGTGCCACCAGTGACCAAACTAGCGGGGCCTGGGATACGCAGTATTTT.

V and J are TRBV2 and TRBJ1-5; TRBD1 aligns across 8 bases. Germline V CDR1 and CDR2: SNHLY, FYNNEI. The CDR3 is 15 amino acids. With 4 bases clipped from V and 7 bases from J, the junction kept 9 bases outside the gene matches. The CDR3, as DNA: TGTGCCAGCAGTGGGACGGGACAGGTCGCCCAGCCCCAGCATTTT. It encodes CASSGTGQVAQPQHF.

The chain joins TRBV7-8 to TRBJ2-4, with D perhaps TRBD1 or TRBD2 (5 bases each). Germline CDR1 and CDR2: SGHVS and FQNEAQ. This CDR3 is 15 amino acids long. V gave up 1 base and J gave up 4 bases, with 11 bases separating them. The CDR3 loop reads CASSLGGTVKNIQYF. The CDR3 DNA follows: TGTGCCAGCAGCTTAGGGGGGACGGTTAAAAACATTCAGTACTTC.

The chain couples TRBV29-1 to TRBJ1-2; D gene unclear. The germline CDR1 and CDR2 sequences are SQVTM and ANQGSEA. Trimming took 1 base from V and 3 from J, leaving 6 bases between them. The CDR3 runs to 12 residues. This CDR3 is CSVEVGYYGYTF. The CDR3 DNA is TGCAGCGTTGAAGTAGGATACTATGGCTACACCTTC.

The chain employs TRBV2 and TRBJ1-2, with 9 bases identical to TRBD1. The CDR3 totals 18 residues. CDR1 SNHLY and CDR2 FYNNEI come from the germline V gene. The V and J ends lost 2 bases and 5 bases, in that order; junction bases with no gene match: 15. The CDR3 sequence: CASSENPRDREEEYGYTF. In DNA form, the CDR3 reads TGTGCCAGCAGTGAAAATCCCCGGGACAGGGAAGAGGAATATGGCTACACCTTC.

The gene calls are TRBV15 and TRBJ1-1; D unclear. The germline gives CDR1 LNHNV, CDR2 YYDKDF (reference sequence). V shed 1 base and J shed 6 bases, with 12 bases lying between them. The length of the CDR3 is 14 residues. The CDR3 region is CATSRVIGRAEAFF. The DNA for the CDR3 is TGTGCCACCAGCAGAGTCATCGGGAGAGCTGAAGCTTTCTTT.

The chain couples TRBV12-3 or TRBV12-4 to TRBJ1-1, with unresolved D. This CDR3 has 12 amino acids. Trimming shortened V by 7 bases and J by 5 bases, and 11 bases separated the two germline ends. DNA of the CDR3: TGTGCCAGCATCCTTAAAGGGACTGAAGCTTTCTTT. This translates into CASILKGTEAFF.

In its sample, this clone was seen a few times. The V gene is TRBV5-1, the J gene TRBJ2-2; D is undetermined. In germline, CDR1 is SGHRS, CDR2 YFSETQ. The CDR3 loop spans 12 amino acids. Between the trimmed V and J ends, which lost 0 bases and 6 bases, there was a span of 3 bases. The CDR3 nucleotides read TGCGCCAGCAGCTTGGGGGCCGGGGAGCTGTTTTTT. It is translated as CASSLGAGELFF.

This clone was observed once. This sequence joins TRBV5-1 and TRBJ2-3; no definite D call. V was shortened by 0 bases and J by 10 bases, with 9 bases between the two germline ends. The CDR3 length is 12 residues. Germline V gene sequence: CDR1 SGHRS, CDR2 YFSETQ. CDR3 residues: CASSLASNPQYF. Here the CDR3 DNA reads TGCGCCAGCAGCTTGGCCAGCAATCCGCAGTATTTT.

CDR3 DNA sequence: TGTGCCAGTAGTCCCCGGACAGGGGACTACGAGCAGTACTTC. Its translation: CASSPRTGDYEQYF. The rearrangement joins TRBV19 to TRBJ2-7; 9 bases match TRBD1. V lost 5 bases, J lost 3 bases, and 5 bases stayed unmatched. Germline V CDR1 and CDR2: LNHDA, SQIVND (reference sequence). The CDR3 consists of 14 residues.

This chain joins TRBV18 and TRBJ1-2; TRBD1 agrees at 7 bases. The junction had 3 bases not matched to a gene; V was cut back by 3 bases and J by 2 bases. Germline V lookup: CDR1 KGHSH, CDR2 LQKENI. The CDR3 has 14 amino acids. Here the CDR3 DNA reads TGTGCCAGCTCACCTCGGACAGGCAACTATGGCTACACCTTC. Residues: CASSPRTGNYGYTF. The full variable domain, its missing parts supplied by reference TRBV18 and TRBJ1-2, is NAGVMQNPRHLVRRRGQEARLRCSPMKGHSHVYWYRQLPEEGLKFMVYLQKENIIDESGMPKERFSAEFPKEGPSILRIQQVVRGDSAAYFCASSPRTGNYGYTFGSGTRLTVV.